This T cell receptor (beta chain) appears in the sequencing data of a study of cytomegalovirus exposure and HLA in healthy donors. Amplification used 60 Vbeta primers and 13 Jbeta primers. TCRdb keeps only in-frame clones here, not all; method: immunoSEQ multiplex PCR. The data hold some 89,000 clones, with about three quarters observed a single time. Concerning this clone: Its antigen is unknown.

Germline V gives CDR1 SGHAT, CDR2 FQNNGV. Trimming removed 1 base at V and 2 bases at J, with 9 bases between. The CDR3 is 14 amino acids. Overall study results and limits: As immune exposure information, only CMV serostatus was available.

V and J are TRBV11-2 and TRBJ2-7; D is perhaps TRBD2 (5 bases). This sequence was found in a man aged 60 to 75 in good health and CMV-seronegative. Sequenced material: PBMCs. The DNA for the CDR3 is TGTGCCAGCAGCTTAGGACCGGGAACCTACGAGCAGTACTTC. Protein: CASSLGPGTYEQYF.